A selection of T cell receptor beta chains follows, all from one sample in a study of blood T cell repertoires in COVID-19. Libraries were prepared by immunoSEQ multiplex PCR; TCRdb keeps only in-frame clonotypes and omits some of them. The sample records 200,000 to 250,000 clones, 70% to 90% being singletons. The sequenced material came from peripheral blood. Receptors were obtained from a human donor in a cohort sampled during active COVID-19. Each CDR3 is given with its conserved first and last residue. Each record gives: D gene, clone size, J gene, V gene, CDR3 protein, CDR3 DNA. A D gene is named only where the DNA matches it firmly. A row's size may be missing; if present it is once, few, many or a size class.

-,-,TRBJ2-6,TRBV28,CASSFPSSGANVLTF,TGTGCCAGCAGTTTCCCCAGCTCTGGGGCCAACGTCCTGACTTTC
TRBD2,-,TRBJ2-3,TRBV7-9,CASSLPRGGGTTDTQYF,TGTGCCAGCAGCCTCCCTCGGGGCGGGGGGACCACAGATACGCAGTATTTT
-,-,TRBJ1-2,TRBV28,CASTQANYGYTF,TGTGCCAGCACTCAGGCCAACTATGGCTACACCTTC
TRBD1,-,TRBJ1-1,TRBV10-3,CAITPGQGKGTEAFF,TGTGCCATCACCCCGGGACAGGGAAAGGGCACTGAAGCTTTCTTT
-,few,TRBJ1-3,TRBV30,CAFTVDGNTIYF,TGTGCCTTTACAGTAGATGGAAACACCATATATTTT
TRBD2,-,TRBJ2-1,TRBV7-9,CASSLTKAGGRSYNEQFF,TGTGCCAGCAGCTTAACGAAGGCGGGAGGGCGCTCCTACAATGAGCAGTTCTTC
TRBD2,few,TRBJ2-7,TRBV25-1,CASSDSLTSPSREQYF,TGTGCCAGCAGTGACAGTCTGACTAGCCCCTCCAGGGAGCAGTACTTC
-,-,TRBJ1-5,TRBV28,CASSITAGGEDQPQHF,TGTGCCAGCAGTATCACCGCGGGGGGGGAGGATCAGCCCCAGCATTTT
TRBD2,-,TRBJ2-3,TRBV5-8,CASSLILAGTDTQYF,TGTGCCAGCAGCTTGATACTAGCGGGGACAGATACGCAGTATTTT
-,few,TRBJ1-2,TRBV4-2,CASSQVRTEPRNYGYTF,TGTGCCAGCAGCCAAGTGCGCACAGAGCCAAGGAACTATGGCTACACCTTC
TRBD2,-,TRBJ2-1,TRBV7-8,CASSVPGTSYNEQFF,TGTGCCAGCAGCGTCCCCGGGACTAGCTACAATGAGCAGTTCTTC
-,many,TRBJ2-1,TRBV3-1/TRBV3-2,CASSSEDEQFF,TGTGCCAGCTCCTCAGAGGATGAGCAGTTCTTC
-,few,TRBJ2-3,TRBV27,CASSFTGTDTQYF,TGTGCCAGCAGTTTCACAGGGACGGATACGCAGTATTTT
TRBD1,-,TRBJ1-3,TRBV3-1/TRBV3-2,CASSQAPTRTGNSGNTIYF,TGTGCCAGCAGCCAAGCCCCTACTCGGACAGGAAACTCTGGAAACACCATATATTTT
-,-,TRBJ1-5,TRBV14,CASSQRRRVYSNQPQHF,TGTGCCAGCAGCCAACGTAGGAGGGTATATAGCAATCAGCCCCAGCATTTT
-,-,TRBJ2-7,TRBV6-5,CASNPGLRSSYEQYF,TGTGCCAGCAATCCGGGACTCAGGAGCTCCTACGAGCAGTACTTC
TRBD1,-,TRBJ1-2,TRBV28,CASSLGGTGGFGYTF,TGTGCCAGCAGTTTGGGAGGGACAGGGGGCTTTGGCTACACCTTC
-,many,TRBJ1-1,TRBV5-5,CASSLEGGGGAEAFF,TGTGCCAGCAGCTTGGAAGGAGGGGGGGGCGCTGAAGCTTTCTTT
TRBD2,-,TRBJ2-2,TRBV10-3,CAISGAGDYTGELFF,TGTGCCATCAGTGGAGCGGGGGATTACACCGGGGAGCTGTTTTTT
TRBD2,-,TRBJ2-7,TRBV6-6,CASSPPRTSGGRYEQYF,TGTGCCAGCAGTCCCCCCCGGACTAGCGGGGGGAGATACGAGCAGTACTTC
-,-,TRBJ1-2,TRBV9,CASSVDPGEDYGYTF,TGTGCCAGCAGCGTAGACCCAGGGGAAGACTATGGCTACACCTTC
-,-,TRBJ2-1,TRBV5-4,CASSLPDRRSEQFF,TGTGCCAGCAGCTTGCCTGACAGGAGGAGTGAGCAGTTCTTC
TRBD1,many,TRBJ1-6,TRBV30,CAWSVTGDSPLHF,TGTGCCTGGAGCGTAACAGGGGATTCACCCCTCCACTTT
-,few,TRBJ2-7,TRBV5-5,CASSLGGRRQYF,TGTGCCAGCAGCTTGGGGGGGCGCCGGCAGTACTTC
TRBD2,-,TRBJ2-2,TRBV7-6,CASSLFGLAGGMVGELFF,TGTGCCAGCAGCTTGTTCGGACTAGCGGGCGGAATGGTCGGGGAGCTGTTTTTT
TRBD1,-,TRBJ1-5,TRBV7-8,CASSLASAGGNQPQHF,TGTGCCAGCAGCCTCGCCTCGGCAGGGGGGAATCAGCCCCAGCATTTT
-,-,TRBJ1-1,TRBV18,CASSPPSSNTEAFF,TGTGCCAGCTCACCACCCTCCTCGAACACTGAAGCTTTCTTT
TRBD1,-,TRBJ1-1,TRBV5-1,CASRGTGNTEAFF,TGCGCCAGCAGGGGGACAGGGAACACTGAAGCTTTCTTT
-,-,TRBJ2-3,TRBV20-1,CSAPYPNTQYF,TGCAGTGCTCCCTACCCGAATACGCAGTATTTT
-,once,TRBJ1-3,TRBV28,CASSSPGRAGGNTIYF,TGTGCCAGCAGTTCCCCCGGGAGGGCCGGAGGAAACACCATATATTTT
TRBD2,-,TRBJ2-7,TRBV12-3/TRBV12-4,CASSPRGYYEQYF,TGTGCCAGCAGTCCGCGGGGGTACTACGAGCAGTACTTC
-,-,TRBJ1-5,TRBV21-1,CASSKPRGCQPQHF,TGTGCCAGCAGCAAACCGCGGGGGTGCCAGCCCCAGCATTTT
-,-,TRBJ2-7,TRBV7-6,CASSLGPGISLEQYF,TGTGCCAGCAGCTTAGGGCCGGGTATCTCCCTCGAGCAGTACTTC
-,-,TRBJ2-7,TRBV18,CASSARPRDYEQYF,TGTGCCAGCTCGGCACGTCCCAGGGACTACGAGCAGTACTTC
-,-,TRBJ1-2,TRBV4-2,CASSQNRVFNYGYTF,TGTGCCAGCAGCCAAAACAGGGTTTTTAACTATGGCTACACCTTC
TRBD1,-,TRBJ1-1,TRBV7-8,CASSPRDRVGPNTEAFF,TGTGCCAGCAGCCCCAGGGACAGGGTCGGACCGAACACTGAAGCTTTCTTT
-,-,TRBJ2-6,TRBV28,CASSLTGAGANVLTF,TGTGCCAGCAGTTTAACCGGGGCTGGGGCCAACGTCCTGACTTTC
-,-,TRBJ2-1,TRBV28,CASSLTGGGQFF,TGTGCCAGCAGTTTAACGGGTGGAGGGCAGTTCTTC
TRBD2,-,TRBJ2-3,TRBV2,CASKDGGESTDTQYF,TGTGCCAGCAAGGACGGGGGGGAGAGCACAGATACGCAGTATTTT
-,-,TRBJ2-7,TRBV28,CASSFRGPTYEQYF,TGTGCCAGCAGTTTTAGAGGGCCCACCTACGAGCAGTACTTC
TRBD2,-,TRBJ2-1,TRBV6-4,CASSVLSGGENEQFF,TGTGCCAGCAGTGTCCTTAGCGGGGGGGAGAATGAGCAGTTCTTC